Sequencing of this T cell receptor (beta chain) was carried out in a study of T cell repertoires in cytomegalovirus infection. Overall study context: In public TCR beta signatures, there were indications of both CMV infection and matching HLA type.

Overall study results and limits: The ex vivo response was dominated by HLA-C-restricted CMV-specific TCR beta clonotypes. Summed frequency of shared TCR beta families picked out CMV carriers who also had the relevant HLA.

This clonotype was seen many times. Its target is unknown. Deletions cut 4 bases from V and 4 bases from J, with 15 bases between. Germline V CDR1 and CDR2: SGHTA, FQGNSA. The CDR3 totals 15 residues. One entry per CDR3 protein, called by TCRdb with MiXCR from the reads. Here the sample spans some 390,000 distinct CDR3 sequences, 15% to 20% being singletons. This chain links TRBV7-2 with TRBJ2-3; tentative D call: TRBD2 (5 bases). Sequencing was carried out using PBMCs. The origin of this receptor is a human donor in good health (CMV status not recorded). Some clones in this sample may be carry-over from other donors' samples. This chain's CDR3 is CASSSSAGLADTQYF. Here the CDR3 DNA reads TGTGCCAGCAGCTCTTCGGCGGGCTTAGCAGATACGCAGTATTTT.